The present entry profiles one T cell receptor (beta chain) with its context. Its antigen is currently unknown. Extraction of RNA preceded its reverse transcription into cDNA, which served as the sequencing template. Produced via immunoSEQ multiplex PCR; TCRdb's table is partial and in-frame only. This sample carries 110,000 to 150,000 clones, around 50% of them seen once, and the ten largest clones take under 8%. These data originate in a study of CD8+ T cells in alopecia areata. Study-wide results and limits: Elevated clonality characterized lesional scalp relative to normal scalp, particularly in alopecia totalis/universalis. Between patients, shared TCR sequences were less clear than in mice. This was possibly due in part to HLA diversity in the patient population.

CDR1 and CDR2 from the germline V gene are MGHDK and SYGVNS. With V trimmed by 2 bases and J by 4 bases, 12 bases remained unmatched. The length of the CDR3 is 17 residues. The origin of this receptor is a human donor with alopecia areata. The chain has TRBV25-1 and TRBJ2-5; TRBD2 matches at 8 bases. The starting material was CD4+ T cells sorted from blood, obtained at week 0. The chain's CDR3 is CASSEQNCSGDGETQYF. The CDR3 DNA sequence: TGTGCCAGCAGTGAACAAAATTGTAGCGGGGACGGAGAGACCCAGTACTTC.